The T cell receptor beta chain described here comes from a study of beta chain features in type 1 diabetes. The wider study: The patient and healthy donor groups were comparable for age, gender and cell yields. Study-wide results and limits: In all four CD4+ subsets, TCRB CDR3 length was significantly, moderately reduced in type 1 diabetes. Sampled from patients, naive, central memory and Treg TCRB repertoires appeared more similar than those sampled from healthy donors. Possible PCR preference for shorter templates applied equally to patients and controls.

Comment on this clone: Its antigen is unidentified.

The entirety of the isolated RNA underwent reverse transcription, so expressed TCRB transcripts were sequenced. Repertoires were generated with immunoSEQ multiplex PCR, while TCRdb's copy carries only in-frame clones and drops some. Among roughly 230,000 clones listed, approximately 11% were seen once. Purities in excess of 98% were seen in all sorted populations. The sequence derives from a man aged 25 to 40 with type 1 diabetes. The material sequenced was naive CD4+ T cells from blood.

The CDR3, as DNA: TGCAGCGTCGGGACTAGGTCCCAAGAGACCCAGTACTTC. As protein: CSVGTRSQETQYF. The rearrangement links TRBV29-1 to TRBJ2-5; 8 bases are a match to TRBD2. The junction had 4 bases not matched to a gene; V was cut back by 6 bases and J by 1 base. There are 13 residues in the CDR3. From germline, CDR1 is SQVTM and CDR2 ANQGSEA.